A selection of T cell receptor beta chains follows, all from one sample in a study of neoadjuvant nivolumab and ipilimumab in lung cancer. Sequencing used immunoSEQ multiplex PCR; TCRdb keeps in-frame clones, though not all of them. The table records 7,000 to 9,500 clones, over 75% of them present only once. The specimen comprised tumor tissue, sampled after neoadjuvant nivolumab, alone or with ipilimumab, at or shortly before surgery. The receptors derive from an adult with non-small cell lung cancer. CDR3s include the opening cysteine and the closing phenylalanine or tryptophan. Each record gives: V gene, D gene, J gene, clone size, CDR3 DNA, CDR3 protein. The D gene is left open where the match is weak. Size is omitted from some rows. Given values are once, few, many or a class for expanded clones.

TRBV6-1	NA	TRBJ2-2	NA	TGTGCCAGCAGTCTTCCTAGCAGCGGGGAGCTGTTTTTT	CASSLPSSGELFF
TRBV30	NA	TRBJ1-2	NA	TGTGGCCTGGAAGGGGCCGGGCGGGGGACCTATGGCTACACCTTC	CGLEGAGRGTYGYTF
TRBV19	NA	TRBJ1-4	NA	TGTGCCAGTAGTCGTATGGGGGCGGCTAATGAAAAACTGTTTTTT	CASSRMGAANEKLFF
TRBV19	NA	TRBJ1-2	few	TGTGCCAGTAGTAGGTCTTCTGGCTACACCTTC	CASSRSSGYTF
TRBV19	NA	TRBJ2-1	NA	TGTGCCAGTAGTATAGACGCGGGCGGGCCGGTAGAGCAGTTCTTC	CASSIDAGGPVEQFF
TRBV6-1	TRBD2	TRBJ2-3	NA	TGTGCCAGCAAGAGAGCGGGAGAGGGAGATACGCAGTATTTT	CASKRAGEGDTQYF
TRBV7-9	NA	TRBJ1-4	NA	TGTGCCAGCAGCTTAACAGGGACTGATGAAAAACTGTTTTTT	CASSLTGTDEKLFF
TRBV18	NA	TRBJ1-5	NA	TGTGCCAGCTCACCATGGGAGGTCGGACAGCTTAATCAGCCCCAGCATTTT	CASSPWEVGQLNQPQHF
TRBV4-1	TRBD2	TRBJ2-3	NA	TGCGCCAGCAGCCAAGTAGGATCGGCGGGAGCCAACACAGATACGCAGTATTTT	CASSQVGSAGANTDTQYF
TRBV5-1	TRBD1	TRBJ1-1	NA	TGCGCCAGCAGCTGGGGGGGACAGGGGACGGGCACTGAAGCTTTCTTT	CASSWGGQGTGTEAFF
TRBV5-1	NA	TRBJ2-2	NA	TGCGCCAGCAGCTTCCGCGGGAACACCGGGGAGCTGTTTTTT	CASSFRGNTGELFF
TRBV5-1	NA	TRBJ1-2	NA	TGCGCCAGCAGCTTGGAGGGCCAGGGAAAAGGCTACACCTTC	CASSLEGQGKGYTF
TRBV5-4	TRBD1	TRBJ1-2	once	TGTGCCAGCAGCTTGCAGGGGGCGAGGGGGTACACCTTC	CASSLQGARGYTF
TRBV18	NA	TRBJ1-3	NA	TGTGCCAGCTCACCACCCTCCGCAGGGAGCTCTGGAAACACCATATATTTT	CASSPPSAGSSGNTIYF
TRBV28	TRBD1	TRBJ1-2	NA	TGTGCCAGCAGTGGATACAGGGGACCTGTTTACGGCTACACCTTC	CASSGYRGPVYGYTF
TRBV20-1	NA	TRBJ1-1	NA	TGCAGTGCGGGGCGGTCGAGTGGAGCTTTCTTT	CSAGRSSGAFF
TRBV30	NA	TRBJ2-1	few	TGTGCCTTTGACCGCAGCTCCTACAATGAGCAGTTCTTC	CAFDRSSYNEQFF